These 30 T cell receptor beta chains came from one sample sequenced in a study of CD8+ T cells in alopecia areata. Documented treatment: oral pan-JAK inhibitor, 5-10 mg twice daily. Sequencing templates came from extracted RNA that was reverse transcribed into cDNA. Only in-frame clones appear in the TCRdb table, and some are missing; sequencing was by immunoSEQ multiplex PCR. The data show approximately 110,000 clones, roughly 50% seen once. Here the sequenced sample was CD8+ T cells sorted from blood, taken at week 24, from a patient treated with tofacitinib. The receptors were gathered from a human donor with alopecia areata.

The rearrangement uses TRBV7-8 and TRBJ1-5; no clear D. V lost 5 bases and J lost 0, with 14 bases in between. The CDR3 has 16 amino acids. Germline V gives CDR1 SGHVS, CDR2 FQNEAQ. The CDR3 is CASSLGSPYSNQPQHF. The CDR3 DNA is TGTGCCAGCAGCCTAGGGTCGCCGTATAGCAATCAGCCCCAGCATTTT.

J is TRBJ2-7 and V is TRBV5-6, with TRBD2 identical over 7 bases. The CDR3 consists of 15 residues. With V trimmed by 1 base and J by 0 bases, 4 bases remained unmatched. CDR1 is SGHDT and CDR2 is YYEEEE in the germline V gene. CDR3 region: CASSLPAGVSYEQYF. The CDR3 DNA sequence: TGTGCCAGCAGCTTGCCGGCGGGGGTCTCCTACGAGCAGTACTTC.

V usage is TRBV14 and J usage is TRBJ1-1, with 11 nucleotides matching TRBD1. Trimming at V came to 6 bases and at J to 5 bases, leaving 8 bases not matched to a gene. The germline V gene encodes CDR1 SGHDN and CDR2 FVKESK. The CDR3 contains 15 residues. The CDR3 sequence is CASRLWGQGVTEAFF. CDR3 sequence (DNA): TGTGCCAGCAGGCTTTGGGGACAGGGGGTGACTGAAGCTTTCTTT.

In the case of this clone: Other DNA sequences in the sample encode the same CDR3. The V call is TRBV6-4, the J call TRBJ1-1; D unclear. CDR3 length: 13 amino acids. CDR1 MRHNA and CDR2 SNTAGT come from the germline V gene. Trimming cost V 5 bases and J 0 bases, with 7 bases left between them. As DNA, the CDR3 is TGTGCCAGCAGTTATCGGGTGAACACTGAAGCTTTCTTT. Protein product: CASSYRVNTEAFF.

This clone was detected only a few times. CDR3 residues: CAWGTGNSYEQYF. The CDR3 DNA reads TGTGCCTGGGGAACCGGGAACTCCTACGAGCAGTACTTC. This chain connects TRBV30 to TRBJ2-7; TRBD2 is a possible D gene (5 bases). This CDR3 is built from 13 residues. Germline V lookup: CDR1 GTSNPN, CDR2 SVGIG (reference sequence). V lost 5 bases and J 0 bases, leaving 11 bases between the germline ends.

This chain joins TRBV5-6 and TRBJ1-1; D is uncertain. This CDR3 contains 15 residues. Deletions cut 3 bases from V and 4 bases from J, with 16 bases between. Germline V CDR1 and CDR2: SGHDT, YYEEEE. CDR3 sequence (DNA): TGTGCCAGCAGCTCCTCGGAGGGATGGAGCACTGAAGCTTTCTTT. Amino acids: CASSSSEGWSTEAFF.

The CDR3: CASSQLIGGRQAFF. The DNA of the CDR3 is TGCGCCAGCAGCCAATTGATCGGTGGCCGTCAAGCTTTCTTT. V and J are TRBV4-1 and TRBJ1-1; D not resolved. The CDR3 sequence is 14 residues long. Deletions cut 2 bases from V and 9 bases from J, with 16 bases between. Germline values: CDR1 MGHRA, CDR2 YSYEKL.

The CDR3 loop is CASSGDYTGELFF. Written as DNA, the CDR3 is TGTGCCAGCAGTGGGGACTACACCGGGGAGCTGTTTTTT. J is TRBJ2-2 and V is TRBV6-1; a weak D match, TRBD2 (6 bases). This CDR3 is built from 13 residues. Trimming removed 4 bases at V and 3 bases at J, with 6 bases between. Germline assignment: CDR1 MNHNS and CDR2 SASEGT.

The chain couples TRBV2 to TRBJ1-2; D is perhaps TRBD1 (5 bases). Germline CDR1 is SNHLY and CDR2 is FYNNEI. The CDR3 runs 12 residues. Trimming removed 7 bases at V and 8 bases at J, with 14 bases between. Written as DNA, the CDR3 is TGTGCCAGCATCGTAGGGGCAGGCGGCTACACCTTC. Encoded protein: CASIVGAGGYTF.

The V gene is TRBV6-5, the J gene TRBJ1-1; D is undetermined. The CDR3 sequence is 13 residues long. The germline V gene encodes CDR1 MNHEY and CDR2 SVGAGI. V was trimmed by 7 bases and J by 2 bases, leaving 11 bases between them. CDR3 sequence: CASTGGINTEAFF. The CDR3 DNA reads as TGTGCCAGCACCGGAGGGATTAACACTGAAGCTTTCTTT.

With respect to this clone: At one end, the junction sequence differs from germline, possibly due to a read error. The V and J genes are TRBV27 and TRBJ2-1; perhaps TRBD2 as D (6 bases). This CDR3 has 12 amino acids. The V gene's germline CDR1 is MNHEY and CDR2 SMNVEV (reference sequence). This CDR3 is CASTAGTGVLIF. The DNA for the CDR3 is TGTGCCAGCACCGCCGGAACGGGGGTGCTGATCTTC.

The chain combines TRBV4-3 with TRBJ2-3; D may be TRBD2 (6 bases). This CDR3 has 16 amino acids. Trimming cost V 1 base and J 7 bases, with 18 bases left between them. Germline loops: CDR1 LGHNA, CDR2 YSLEER. Here the CDR3 DNA reads TGCGCCAGCAGCCAAGGCTTCGGGAGTTCAAGAAATACGCAGTATTTT. Translated: CASSQGFGSSRNTQYF.

This clone occurred a few times. The chain combines TRBV5-1 with TRBJ1-1; TRBD1 matches at 7 bases. The germline CDR1 and CDR2 sequences are SGHRS and YFSETQ. The CDR3 loop spans 13 amino acids. Germline trimming cut 2 bases from V and 6 bases from J; bases unmatched to any gene: 4. The CDR3 DNA reads TGCGCCAGCAGCTTTAAGGGGGCCTCTGAAGCTTTCTTT. Encoded protein: CASSFKGASEAFF. The full variable domain, its missing parts supplied by reference TRBV5-1 and TRBJ1-1, is KAGVTQTPRYLIKTRGQQVTLSCSPISGHRSVSWYQQTPGQGLQFLFEYFSETQRNKGNFPGRFSGRQFSNSRSEMNVSTLELGDSALYLCASSFKGASEAFFGQGTRLTVV.

This clone was counted between two and nine times. The gene calls are TRBV5-1 and TRBJ1-5; D is unclear. Germline V gives CDR1 SGHRS, CDR2 YFSETQ. The V end was cut by 4 bases, the J end by 0 bases, with 11 bases between. The CDR3 consists of 15 residues. The CDR3: CASSPYPNSNQPQHF. Written as DNA, the CDR3 is TGCGCCAGCAGCCCGTATCCAAATAGCAATCAGCCCCAGCATTTT.

The rearrangement uses TRBV7-8 and TRBJ1-6; TRBD1 matches at 7 bases. The V gene's germline CDR1 is SGHVS and CDR2 FQNEAQ. Trimming at V came to 1 base and at J to 8 bases, leaving 5 bases not matched to a gene. The CDR3 extends over 15 amino acids. CDR3 in DNA: TGTGCCAGCAGCTTAGGACAGGGATGGCATTCACCCCTCCACTTT. It translates to CASSLGQGWHSPLHF.

J is TRBJ1-5 and V is TRBV27; D remains ambiguous. V dropped 8 bases and J dropped 4 bases, with 12 bases sitting between them. The CDR3 consists of 13 residues. CDR1 is MNHEY and CDR2 is SMNVEV in the germline V gene (reference sequence). CDR3 residues: CASRPGGNQPQHF. CDR3 coding DNA: TGTGCCAGCCGCCCAGGAGGAAATCAGCCCCAGCATTTT.

This clone was picked up a small number of times. The J gene is TRBJ2-7, the V gene TRBV18; D may be TRBD1 (5 bases). The CDR3 runs 14 residues. Trimming shortened V by 0 bases and J by 3 bases, and 9 bases separated the two germline ends. Germline V CDR1 and CDR2: KGHSH, LQKENI. CDR3: CASSPPQGGYEQYF. The CDR3 nucleotides are TGTGCCAGCTCACCACCCCAGGGCGGCTACGAGCAGTACTTC.

V and J are TRBV27 and TRBJ1-1, with D maybe TRBD1 (5 bases). This CDR3 comprises 14 residues. V lost 5 bases and J 3 bases, leaving 13 bases between the germline ends. Per the germline V gene, CDR1 is MNHEY and CDR2 is SMNVEV (reference sequence). Here the CDR3 DNA reads TGTGCCAGCAGTCCGCTCTGGGGGGACACTGAAGCTTTCTTT. Translating gives CASSPLWGDTEAFF.

The chain recombines TRBV11-2 with TRBJ1-6, with D perhaps TRBD1 (5 bases). Germline lookup yields CDR1 SGHAT and CDR2 FQNNGV. Trimming left V 2 bases short and J 6 bases short, with 8 bases between. This CDR3 region has 14 residues. CDR3 coding DNA: TGTGCCAGCAGCTTAAGACAGAGTAATTCACCCCTCCACTTT. Translated, it gives CASSLRQSNSPLHF.

The V and J genes are TRBV15 and TRBJ2-1, with no clear D. This CDR3 comprises 15 residues. The germline gives CDR1 LNHNV, CDR2 YYDKDF (reference sequence). Trimming removed 1 base from V and 8 bases from J, with 15 bases in between. CDR3 region: CATSRGRSFVDEQFF. The CDR3 nucleotides are TGTGCCACCAGCAGAGGTCGATCTTTTGTGGATGAGCAGTTCTTC. The variable domain in full, with the rest retrieved from reference TRBV15 and TRBJ2-1, is DAMVIQNPRYQVTQFGKPVTLSCSQTLNHNVMYWYQQKSSQAPKLLFHYYDKDFNNEADTPDNFQSRRPNTSFCFLDIRSPGLGDTAMYLCATSRGRSFVDEQFFGPGTRLTVL.

J is TRBJ2-5 and V is TRBV29-1; D is unclear. The DNA matches TRBJ2-7 better at its end, which makes the J call doubtful. CDR1 is SQVTM, CDR2 ANQGSEA, per germline. The CDR3 has 12 amino acids. CDR3 loop: CSVETDAYEQYF. The CDR3 DNA follows: TGCAGCGTTGAGACGGACGCCTACGAGCAGTACTTC.

This clone was picked up a small number of times. V and J are TRBV11-2 and TRBJ1-1, with a tentative D call TRBD1 (6 bases). V was shortened by 2 bases and J by 6 bases, with 7 bases between the two germline ends. CDR1 SGHAT and CDR2 FQNNGV come from the germline V gene. This CDR3 spans 12 amino acids. DNA of the CDR3: TGTGCCAGCAGCTTAAGGACAGCTGAAGCTTTCTTT. This sequence encodes CASSLRTAEAFF.

The J gene is TRBJ1-1, the V gene TRBV6-5; weak D call: TRBD1 (5 bases). Germline CDR1 is MNHEY and CDR2 is SVGAGI. There are 15 residues in the CDR3. V shed 4 bases and J shed 4 bases, with 16 bases lying between them. The CDR3 protein is CASSSIGAQGTEAFF. CDR3 sequence (DNA): TGTGCCAGCAGTTCGATAGGGGCGCAAGGCACTGAAGCTTTCTTT.

The J gene is TRBJ2-7, the V gene TRBV7-2, with TRBD1 matching over 7 bases. J lost 3 bases, V lost 4 bases, and 0 bases had no gene match. This CDR3 has 12 residues. Looked up from germline, CDR1 is SGHTA and CDR2 is FQGNSA. The CDR3 loop reads CASSYRGYEQYF. In DNA form, the CDR3 reads TGTGCCAGCAGCTACAGGGGCTACGAGCAGTACTTC.

This clone occurred many times. V is TRBV6-1 and J is TRBJ2-4; D possibly uses TRBD1 or TRBD2 (5 bases each). The CDR3 is 15 amino acids. V shed 1 base and J shed 9 bases, with 16 bases lying between them. Germline V CDR1 and CDR2: MNHNS, SASEGT. The CDR3 DNA sequence: TGTGCCAGCAGTGAAGAAATCGGGACCTTTAGCATTCAGTACTTC. It encodes CASSEEIGTFSIQYF.

The CDR3 loop is CASSLSDPSYEQYF. DNA for the CDR3: TGTGCCAGCAGTTTATCGGATCCCTCCTACGAGCAGTACTTC. This chain links TRBV27 with TRBJ2-7, with D hard to call. The CDR3 is 14 amino acids. The V and J ends lost 0 bases and 0 bases respectively, with 6 bases between them. The germline gives CDR1 MNHEY, CDR2 SMNVEV (reference sequence).

This clone was counted only a few times. The V gene is TRBV10-3, the J gene TRBJ2-3, with 10 positions matching TRBD2. Germline trimming cut 3 bases from V and 1 base from J; bases unmatched to any gene: 7. CDR1 and CDR2 (germline): ENHRY, SYGVKD. This CDR3 comprises 17 residues. CDR3 sequence: CAISDLTSGWGTDTQYF. In DNA, the CDR3 is TGTGCCATCAGTGATCTGACTAGCGGGTGGGGCACAGATACGCAGTATTTT.

This chain joins TRBV5-1 and TRBJ2-3; no reliable D call. This CDR3 region has 15 residues. Trimming left V 3 bases short and J 1 base short, with 12 bases between. Germline V gives CDR1 SGHRS, CDR2 YFSETQ. The CDR3 loop is CASSSSRTRTDTQYF. The CDR3 DNA sequence: TGCGCCAGCAGCTCGTCCAGGACCCGCACAGATACGCAGTATTTT.

The V and J genes are TRBV6-5 and TRBJ2-1; D is undetermined. The CDR3 is made up of 14 amino acids. Germline CDR1 MNHEY, CDR2 SVGAGI. V lost 4 bases, J lost 5 bases, and 12 bases lay in between. The CDR3 protein is CASSSPEWDNEQFF. CDR3 coding DNA: TGTGCCAGCAGTTCTCCTGAGTGGGACAATGAGCAGTTCTTC.

This sequence joins TRBV7-3 and TRBJ1-1; D call uncertain. The CDR3 is 13 amino acids. CDR1 SGHTA and CDR2 FQGTGA come from the germline V gene. Between the trimmed V and J ends, which lost 4 bases and 0 bases, there was a span of 6 bases. Here the CDR3 DNA reads TGTGCCAGCAGCTCCGGCATGAACACTGAAGCTTTCTTT. Protein product: CASSSGMNTEAFF.